This TCR beta chain is from a study of patients and donors after allogeneic stem cell transplantation. Germline V gene data show CDR1 as LGHDT and CDR2 as YNNKEL (reference sequence). Deletions cut 1 base from V and 0 bases from J, with 9 bases between. The CDR3 sequence is 16 residues long. TCRdb ran MiXCR on the RT-PCR reads and lists one entry per CDR3 protein. Of roughly 940,000 distinct CDR3 sequences listed, roughly 17% are singletons. This clonotype turned up a few times. The receptor was isolated from a human donor who was either an allogeneic HSCT recipient or a stem cell or donor lymphocyte infusion donor (not recorded which). It is not recorded whose cells these are; they may come from a transplant donor. The V and J genes are TRBV3-1 and TRBJ2-2; D gene ambiguous. Sample: blood, either unsorted or a sorted T cell fraction (not recorded which). CDR3 bases: TGTGCCAGCAGCCAAGTTTTGAGCCCGAACACCGGGGAGCTGTTTTTT. It yields the protein CASSQVLSPNTGELFF.